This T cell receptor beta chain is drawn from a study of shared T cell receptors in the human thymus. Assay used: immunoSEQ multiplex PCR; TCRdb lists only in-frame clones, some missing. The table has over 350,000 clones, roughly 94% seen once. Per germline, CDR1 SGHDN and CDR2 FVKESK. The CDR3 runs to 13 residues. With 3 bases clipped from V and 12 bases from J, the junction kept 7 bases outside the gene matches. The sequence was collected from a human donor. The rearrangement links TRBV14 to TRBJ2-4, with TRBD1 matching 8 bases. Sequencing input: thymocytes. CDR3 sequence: CASSQTGADGQYF. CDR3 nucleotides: TGTGCCAGCAGCCAGACAGGGGCGGATGGTCAGTACTTC.